This T cell receptor beta chain was identified in a study of CD8+CD57+ T cells in acquired aplastic anemia. Study-level results: Over 25 shared CD8+ CDR3s appeared highly expressed within patients' immunodominant clones. The CD8+ Simpson's diversity of patients and controls was not significantly different.

For CDR3 and TCR beta VDJ profiling, genomic DNA was the template used. A single record per CDR3 protein comes from TCRdb applying MiXCR to the reads. The sample holds 40,000 to 50,000 distinct CDR3 sequences, about two thirds seen once. This clonotype has only a few counts. Its antigen is unidentified. This CDR3 region has 14 residues. The germline CDR1 and CDR2 sequences are MGHDK and SYGVNS. V was trimmed by 3 bases and J by 4 bases, leaving 12 bases between them. The rearrangement joins TRBV25-1 to TRBJ1-2; D perhaps matches TRBD1 (6 bases). Source material: sorted CD4+, CD8+, or CD8+CD57+ T cells (not recorded which) from PBMCs. This TCR came from a human donor in good health, serving as a control. CDR3 bases: TGTGCCAGCAGTGAGAAGGGGGTGGGCTATGGCTACACCTTC. This translates into CASSEKGVGYGYTF.